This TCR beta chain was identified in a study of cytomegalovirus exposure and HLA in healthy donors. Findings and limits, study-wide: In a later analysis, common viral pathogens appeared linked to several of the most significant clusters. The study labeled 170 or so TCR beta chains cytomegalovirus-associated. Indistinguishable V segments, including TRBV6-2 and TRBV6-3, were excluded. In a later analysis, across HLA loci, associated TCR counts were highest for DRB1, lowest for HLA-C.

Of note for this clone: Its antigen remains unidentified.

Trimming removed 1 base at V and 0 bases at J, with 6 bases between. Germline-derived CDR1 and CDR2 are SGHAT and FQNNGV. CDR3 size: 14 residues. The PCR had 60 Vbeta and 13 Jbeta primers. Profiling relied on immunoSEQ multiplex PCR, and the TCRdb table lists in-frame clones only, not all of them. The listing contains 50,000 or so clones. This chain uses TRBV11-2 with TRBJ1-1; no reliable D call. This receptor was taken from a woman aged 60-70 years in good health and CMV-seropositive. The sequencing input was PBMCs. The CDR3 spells CASSLGQMNTEAFF. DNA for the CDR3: TGTGCCAGCAGCTTAGGTCAGATGAACACTGAAGCTTTCTTT.